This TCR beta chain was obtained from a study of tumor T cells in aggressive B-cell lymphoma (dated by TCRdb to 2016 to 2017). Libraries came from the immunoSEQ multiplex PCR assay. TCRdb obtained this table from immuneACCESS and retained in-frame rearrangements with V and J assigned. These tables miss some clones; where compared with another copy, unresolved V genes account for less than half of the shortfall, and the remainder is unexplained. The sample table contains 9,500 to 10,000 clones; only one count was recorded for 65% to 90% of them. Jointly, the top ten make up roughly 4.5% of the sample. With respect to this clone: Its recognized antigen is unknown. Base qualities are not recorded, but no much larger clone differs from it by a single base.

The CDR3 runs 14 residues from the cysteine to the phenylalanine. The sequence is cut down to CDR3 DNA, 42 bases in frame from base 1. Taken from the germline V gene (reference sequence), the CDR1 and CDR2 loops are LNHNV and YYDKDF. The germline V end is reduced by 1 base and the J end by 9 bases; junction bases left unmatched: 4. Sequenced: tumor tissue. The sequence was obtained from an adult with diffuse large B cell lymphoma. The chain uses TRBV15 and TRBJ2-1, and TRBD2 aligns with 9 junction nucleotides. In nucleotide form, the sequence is TGTGCCACCAGCAGAGTTAGGACTAGCGTTGAGCAGTTCTTC. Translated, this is CATSRVRTSVEQFF.